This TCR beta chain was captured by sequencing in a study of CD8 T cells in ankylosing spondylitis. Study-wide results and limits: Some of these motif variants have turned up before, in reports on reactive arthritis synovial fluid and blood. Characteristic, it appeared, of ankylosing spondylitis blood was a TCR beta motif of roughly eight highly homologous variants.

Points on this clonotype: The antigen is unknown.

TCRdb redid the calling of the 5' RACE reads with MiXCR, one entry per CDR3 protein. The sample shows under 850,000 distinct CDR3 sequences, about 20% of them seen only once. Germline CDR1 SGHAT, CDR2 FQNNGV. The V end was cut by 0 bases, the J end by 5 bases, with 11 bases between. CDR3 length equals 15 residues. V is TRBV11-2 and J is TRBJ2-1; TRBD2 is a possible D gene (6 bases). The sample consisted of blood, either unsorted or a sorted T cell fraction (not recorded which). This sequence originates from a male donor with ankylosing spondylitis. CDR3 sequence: CASSLEGGENNEQFF. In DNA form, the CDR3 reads TGTGCCAGCAGCTTAGAGGGGGGAGAGAACAATGAGCAGTTCTTC.